The source of this T cell receptor (beta chain) is a study of T cells after yellow fever vaccination. MiXCR was run by TCRdb on the 5' RACE reads, yielding one entry per CDR3 protein. The sample lists around 590,000 distinct CDR3 sequences, about 12% occurring once. In this sample, this clonotype turned up a few times. V lost 7 bases, J lost 14 bases, and 21 bases stayed unmatched. The CDR3 runs to 16 residues. The receptor was derived from a young man who received the YFV17D yellow fever vaccine. The chain joins TRBV12-3 or TRBV12-4 to TRBJ2-1; 9 bases are a match to TRBD1. Sequencing was performed on PBMCs, taken on the day of the yellow fever booster vaccination. As DNA, the CDR3 is TGTGCCAGCACCCACTCTGGGACAGGGCCTGGGGGGGTGGAGTTCTTC. It is translated as CASTHSGTGPGGVEFF.